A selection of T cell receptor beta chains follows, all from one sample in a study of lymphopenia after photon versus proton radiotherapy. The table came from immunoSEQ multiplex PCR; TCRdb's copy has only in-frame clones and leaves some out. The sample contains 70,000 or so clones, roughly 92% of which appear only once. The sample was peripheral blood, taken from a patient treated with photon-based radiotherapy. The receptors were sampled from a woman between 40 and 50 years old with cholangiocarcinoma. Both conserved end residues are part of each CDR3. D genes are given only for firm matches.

CDR3aa: CASSETVLPGGQPQHF
CDR3nt: TGTGCCAGCAGTGAAACGGTCCTCCCCGGGGGCCAGCCCCAGCATTTT
d_gene: .
v_gene: TRBV6-1
len: 16
j_gene: TRBJ1-5

CDR3aa: CASSLGPGSGNTIYF
CDR3nt: TGTGCCAGCAGCTTAGGGCCTGGGTCTGGAAACACCATATATTTT
d_gene: .
v_gene: TRBV5-6
len: 15
j_gene: TRBJ1-3

CDR3aa: CASSEDWSGEQFF
CDR3nt: TGTGCCAGCAGTGAAGACTGGAGTGGTGAGCAGTTCTTC
d_gene: .
v_gene: TRBV2
len: 13
j_gene: TRBJ2-1

CDR3aa: CASSPLETGSDGYTF
CDR3nt: TGTGCCAGCTCACCATTGGAAACAGGCAGCGATGGCTACACCTTC
d_gene: .
v_gene: TRBV18
len: 15
j_gene: TRBJ1-2

CDR3aa: CASSIQGGYEQYF
CDR3nt: TGTGCCAGTAGTATCCAGGGAGGCTACGAGCAGTACTTC
d_gene: .
v_gene: TRBV19
len: 13
j_gene: TRBJ2-7

CDR3aa: CASSPPRGGIGELFF
CDR3nt: TGTGCCAGCAGCCCCCCGAGGGGAGGAATCGGGGAGCTGTTTTTT
d_gene: .
v_gene: TRBV5-4
len: 15
j_gene: TRBJ2-2

CDR3aa: CASRGQGALRNTEAFF
CDR3nt: TGTGCCAGCAGGGGACAGGGGGCGTTAAGGAACACTGAAGCTTTCTTT
d_gene: TRBD1
v_gene: TRBV2
len: 16
j_gene: TRBJ1-1

CDR3aa: CASSASGTLGRNEKLFF
CDR3nt: TGTGCCAGCAGCGCCTCCGGGACCCTGGGGAGAAATGAAAAACTGTTTTTT
d_gene: .
v_gene: TRBV5-4
len: 17
j_gene: TRBJ1-4

CDR3aa: CASSQGLPGELFF
CDR3nt: TGCGCCAGCAGCCAAGGTCTCCCCGGGGAGCTGTTTTTT
d_gene: .
v_gene: TRBV4-3
len: 13
j_gene: TRBJ2-2

CDR3aa: CASSVQGDTQYF
CDR3nt: TGTGCCAGCAGTGTTCAGGGGGATACGCAGTATTTT
d_gene: .
v_gene: TRBV2
len: 12
j_gene: TRBJ2-3

CDR3aa: CAWSAPGKGVYEKLFF
CDR3nt: TGTGCCTGGAGTGCCCCGGGTAAGGGGGTTTATGAAAAACTGTTTTTT
d_gene: .
v_gene: TRBV30
len: 16
j_gene: TRBJ1-4

CDR3aa: CASRTDRANEKLFF
CDR3nt: TGTGCCAGTAGGACCGACAGGGCCAATGAAAAACTGTTTTTT
d_gene: TRBD1
v_gene: TRBV19
len: 14
j_gene: TRBJ1-4